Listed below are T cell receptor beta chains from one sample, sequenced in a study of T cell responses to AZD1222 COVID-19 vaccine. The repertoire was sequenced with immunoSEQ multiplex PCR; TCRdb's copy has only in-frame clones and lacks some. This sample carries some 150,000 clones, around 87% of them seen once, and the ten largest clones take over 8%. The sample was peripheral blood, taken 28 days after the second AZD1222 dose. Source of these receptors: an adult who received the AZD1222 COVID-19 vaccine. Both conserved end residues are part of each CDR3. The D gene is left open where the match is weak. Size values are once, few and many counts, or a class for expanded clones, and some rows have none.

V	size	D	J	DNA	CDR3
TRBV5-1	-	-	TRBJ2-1	TGCGCCAGTGAGGGGGAGCTTTACAATGAGCAGTTCTTC	CASEGELYNEQFF
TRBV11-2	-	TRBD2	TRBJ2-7	TGTGCCAGCAGCTTAGAGCTAGCGGGAGAATACGAGCAGTACTTC	CASSLELAGEYEQYF
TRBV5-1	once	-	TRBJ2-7	TGCGCCAGCAGCTTGGCCCTCGACATCTCCTACGAGCAGTACTTC	CASSLALDISYEQYF
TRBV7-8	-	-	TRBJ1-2	TGTGCCAGCAGCTTCAGTTCCAGGGCCAATCCTTATGGCTACACCTTC	CASSFSSRANPYGYTF
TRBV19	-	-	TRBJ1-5	TGTGCCAGTACCCAACAGATCTTTAACAATCAGCCCCAGCATTTT	CASTQQIFNNQPQHF
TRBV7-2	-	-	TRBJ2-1	TGTGCCAGCAGCTTAGGGGCGAGTAGCGTGAGCTCCTACAATGAGCAGTTCTTC	CASSLGASSVSSYNEQFF
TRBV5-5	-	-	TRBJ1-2	TGTGCCAGCAGCCCCACAGGAGACCTTAACTATGGCTACACCTTC	CASSPTGDLNYGYTF
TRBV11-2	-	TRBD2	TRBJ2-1	TGTGCCAGCAGCTTAATCGCTAGCGGGCCTGGCGGTCCCTACAATGAGCAGTTCTTC	CASSLIASGPGGPYNEQFF
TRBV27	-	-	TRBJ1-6	TGTGCCAGCAGTTTATCGGGGAAGAAGGAATCACCCCTCCACTTT	CASSLSGKKESPLHF
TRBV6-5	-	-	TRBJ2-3	TGTGCCAGCAGCCCACGCGGTGCTGTAGATACGCAGTATTTT	CASSPRGAVDTQYF
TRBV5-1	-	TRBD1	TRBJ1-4	TGCGCCAGCAGCTTGAGGGGGCAAAGTGAAAAACTGTTTTTT	CASSLRGQSEKLFF
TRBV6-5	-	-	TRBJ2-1	TGTGCCAGCAGTATCCGCGGCAACAATGAGCAGTTCTTC	CASSIRGNNEQFF
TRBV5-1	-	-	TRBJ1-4	TGCGCCAGCAGCTTTGTAGGGAGAGGAACTAATGAAAAACTGTTTTTT	CASSFVGRGTNEKLFF
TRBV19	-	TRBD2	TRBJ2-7	TGTGCCAGTAGTGTCGTGACAGCGGGAGGCTCCTACGAGCAGTACTTC	CASSVVTAGGSYEQYF
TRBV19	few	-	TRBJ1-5	TGTGCCAGTAGTCCCCGGACAGATAGCAATCAGCCCCAGCATTTT	CASSPRTDSNQPQHF
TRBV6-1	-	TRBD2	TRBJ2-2	TGTGCCAGCAGTGATATGTGGGAGGGCCCCGGGGAGCTGTTTTTT	CASSDMWEGPGELFF
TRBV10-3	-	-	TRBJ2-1	TGTGCCACCAGAGGACAGATATCGAATGAGCAGTTCTTC	CATRGQISNEQFF
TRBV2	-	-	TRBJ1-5	TGTGCCAGCAGTGCGGGGCAGCCCCAGCATTTT	CASSAGQPQHF
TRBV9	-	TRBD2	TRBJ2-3	TGTGCCAGCAGCGTAATCGGGACTAGCTCGGGGACAGATACGCAGTATTTT	CASSVIGTSSGTDTQYF
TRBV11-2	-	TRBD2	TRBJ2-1	TGTGCCAGCAGCTTTGGAGGCGGGGGGGGTTACAATGAGCAGTTCTTC	CASSFGGGGGYNEQFF
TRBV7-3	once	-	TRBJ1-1	TGTGCCAGCAGCTTAACGCAAGGGAGTAACACTGAAGCTTTCTTT	CASSLTQGSNTEAFF
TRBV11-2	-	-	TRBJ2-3	TGTGCCAGCAGCTTCTCCGGGAGCTACACAGATACGCAGTATTTT	CASSFSGSYTDTQYF
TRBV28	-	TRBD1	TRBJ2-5	TGTGCCAGCAGTTTATCAGGGGGCACAGAAGAGACCCAGTACTTC	CASSLSGGTEETQYF
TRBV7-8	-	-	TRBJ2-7	TGTGCCAGCAGCTTAGGGGGTGGGGTCGAGCAGTACTTC	CASSLGGGVEQYF
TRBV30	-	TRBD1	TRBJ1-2	TGTGCCTGGCACCGGGACAGGGTCCGAAGCTATGGCTACACCTTC	CAWHRDRVRSYGYTF
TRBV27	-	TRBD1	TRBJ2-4	TGTGCCAGCAGTGCCTGGACAGGGCTTGCGAAAAACATTCAGTACTTC	CASSAWTGLAKNIQYF
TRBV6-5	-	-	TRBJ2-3	TGTGCCAGCAGTCGGACTAAAATTAGCACAGATACGCAGTATTTT	CASSRTKISTDTQYF
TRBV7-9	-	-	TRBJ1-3	TGTGCCAGCAGCTTAGGGGCAGGCGTCGCTGGAAACACCATATATTTT	CASSLGAGVAGNTIYF
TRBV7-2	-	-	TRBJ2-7	TGTGCCAGCAGCTTCTCTGGGACTTTCTCCTACGAGCAGTACTTC	CASSFSGTFSYEQYF
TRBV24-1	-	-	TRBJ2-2	TGTGCCACCAGTGAGGCAGCAGCCGGTGTAGGGAACACCGGGGAGCTGTTTTTT	CATSEAAAGVGNTGELFF
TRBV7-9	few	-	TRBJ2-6	TGTGCCAGCAGCTTCTTACAGAGCTCTGGGGCCAACGTCCTGACTTTC	CASSFLQSSGANVLTF
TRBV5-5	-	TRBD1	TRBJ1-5	TGTGCCAGCAGCTCCTTATTCCGGGACAGGGTGAATAGCAATCAGCCCCAGCATTTT	CASSSLFRDRVNSNQPQHF